This T cell receptor beta chain comes out of a study of T cell responses to AZD1222 COVID-19 vaccine. Using immunoSEQ multiplex PCR, the repertoire was profiled, and TCRdb retains in-frame clones only, with some absent. The sample consists of roughly 78,000 clones, roughly 80% of them appearing once. V was pared by 4 bases and J by 0 bases, with 14 bases of the junction left unmatched. Germline values: CDR1 SGHRS, CDR2 YFSETQ. The CDR3 is 18 amino acids. Sequenced here: peripheral blood, sampled on day 0 of AZD1222 vaccination. The rearrangement uses TRBV5-1 and TRBJ2-7, with 9 bases that match TRBD2. The receptor was derived from an adult in good health. The chain's CDR3 is CASSGGPSGAFSSYEQYF. The CDR3 nucleotides read TGCGCCAGCAGCGGGGGCCCTAGCGGGGCTTTCTCCTCCTACGAGCAGTACTTC.